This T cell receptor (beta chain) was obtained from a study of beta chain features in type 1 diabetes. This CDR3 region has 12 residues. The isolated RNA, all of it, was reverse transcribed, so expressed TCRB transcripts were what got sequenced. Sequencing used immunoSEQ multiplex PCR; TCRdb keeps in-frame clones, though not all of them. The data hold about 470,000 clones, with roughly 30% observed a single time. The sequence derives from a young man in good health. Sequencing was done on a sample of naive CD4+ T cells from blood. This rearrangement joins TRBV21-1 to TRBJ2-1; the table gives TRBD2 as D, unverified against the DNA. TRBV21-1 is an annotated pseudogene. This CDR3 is CASSLSADEQFF. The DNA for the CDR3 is TGTGCCAGCAGCCTTTCGGCGGATGAGCAGTTCTTC.